These T cell receptor beta chains were read from a single sample in a study of CD8+ T cells in alopecia areata. TCRdb's table, derived via immunoSEQ multiplex PCR, lists solely in-frame clones and lacks some. The profile shows roughly 200,000 clones, about 40% of them singletons. The sample in question was CD4+ T cells sorted from blood, obtained around week 36, from a patient treated with tofacitinib. The receptors were sampled from a human donor with alopecia areata. Each CDR3 is given with its conserved first and last residue. The order of the fields is V gene, D gene, clone size, J gene, CDR3 protein, CDR3 DNA. D genes are given only for firm matches. Part of the rows lack a size; the others show once, few, many or a class for expanded clones.

v_gene: TRBV11-2
d_gene: -
abundance: -
j_gene: TRBJ2-6
CDR3aa: CASSFRSGANVLTF
CDR3nt: TGTGCCAGCAGCTTCCGTTCTGGGGCCAACGTCCTGACTTTC

v_gene: TRBV5-1
d_gene: TRBD2
abundance: few
j_gene: TRBJ2-7
CDR3aa: CASSLVTGLAGEQYF
CDR3nt: TGCGCCAGCAGCTTGGTTACAGGTCTAGCGGGGGAGCAGTACTTC

v_gene: TRBV27
d_gene: TRBD1
abundance: -
j_gene: TRBJ1-2
CDR3aa: CASSLRTGGDGYTF
CDR3nt: TGTGCCAGCAGTCTGCGGACAGGGGGCGACGGCTACACCTTC

v_gene: TRBV28
d_gene: -
abundance: -
j_gene: TRBJ2-4
CDR3aa: CASSPGSERNIQYF
CDR3nt: TGTGCCAGCAGTCCAGGGAGTGAGAGAAACATTCAGTACTTC

v_gene: TRBV30
d_gene: -
abundance: -
j_gene: TRBJ2-7
CDR3aa: CAWSVKGGIYEQYF
CDR3nt: TGTGCCTGGAGTGTAAAGGGTGGGATTTACGAGCAGTACTTC

v_gene: TRBV27
d_gene: TRBD2
abundance: few
j_gene: TRBJ2-3
CDR3aa: CASSSRLAGTDTQYF
CDR3nt: TGTGCCAGCAGTTCCCGACTAGCAGGCACAGATACGCAGTATTTT

v_gene: TRBV15
d_gene: -
abundance: -
j_gene: TRBJ1-5
CDR3aa: CATSTIRDGPFQPQHF
CDR3nt: TGTGCCACCAGTACGATCCGGGACGGACCATTTCAGCCCCAGCATTTT

v_gene: TRBV15
d_gene: TRBD2
abundance: few
j_gene: TRBJ2-3
CDR3aa: CATSRDRRGGRALTDTQYF
CDR3nt: TGTGCCACCAGCAGAGATAGGCGTGGCGGGAGGGCCCTAACAGATACGCAGTATTTT

v_gene: TRBV5-1
d_gene: TRBD1
abundance: -
j_gene: TRBJ1-5
CDR3aa: CASSRSGTENQPQHF
CDR3nt: TGCGCCAGCAGCCGCTCCGGGACAGAGAATCAGCCCCAGCATTTT

v_gene: TRBV18
d_gene: -
abundance: -
j_gene: TRBJ2-3
CDR3aa: CASSPTTSTDTQYF
CDR3nt: TGTGCCAGCTCACCAACTACCAGCACAGATACGCAGTATTTT